The 12 T cell receptor beta chains listed next were all sequenced from one sample in a study of early T cells in non-severe SARS-CoV-2 infection. From the 5' RACE reads, TCRdb called clonotypes with MiXCR, one entry per CDR3 protein. The profile covers around 63,000 distinct CDR3 sequences, with approximately 12% appearing a single time and approximately 4.8% taken by the ten largest. The sample consisted of whole blood. Receptors were obtained from an adult who was a healthcare worker with PCR-confirmed SARS-CoV-2 infection or an uninfected control (not recorded which).

Ten or more counts support this clonotype. This CDR3 is CASSEFGGSSYNEQFF. The CDR3 region has the DNA TGCGCCAGCAGTGAGTTCGGGGGGAGCTCCTACAATGAGCAGTTCTTC. The genes are TRBV10-1 and TRBJ2-1, with 7 bases fitting TRBD2. The trim removed 1 base at V and 0 bases at J, leaving 3 bases unmatched. This CDR3 has 16 amino acids. In germline, CDR1 is WNHNN, CDR2 SYGVQD (reference sequence).

The rearrangement joins TRBV20-1 to TRBJ2-1; D is perhaps TRBD1 (6 bases). This CDR3 spans 13 amino acids. V was shortened by 3 bases and J by 8 bases, with 14 bases between the two germline ends. Germline CDR1 and CDR2: DFQATT and SNEGSKA (reference sequence). The CDR3, as DNA: TGCAGTGCTAGGACCTGGGGGCCAGATGAGCAGTTCTTC. Translation: CSARTWGPDEQFF.

This clonotype has a handful of counts. The rearrangement links TRBV27 to TRBJ1-4; D is possibly TRBD1 (5 bases). This CDR3 contains 15 residues. CDR1 is MNHEY and CDR2 is SMNVEV in the germline V gene (reference sequence). V lost 4 bases and J lost 9, with 18 bases in between. CDR3 sequence (DNA): TGTGCCAGCAGTTCACGCCGGGACCCGAGGAAAAAACTGTTTTTT. Translating it yields CASSSRRDPRKKLFF.

DNA of the CDR3: TGTGCCAGCAGCTTAGTATTGGGGGCGGATCAGCCCCAGCATTTT. This translates into CASSLVLGADQPQHF. The rearrangement links TRBV7-2 to TRBJ1-5, with D perhaps matching TRBD1 (6 bases). V shed 1 base and J shed 5 bases, with 12 bases lying between them. Germline CDR1 and CDR2: SGHTA and FQGNSA. The CDR3 consists of 15 residues.

This clonotype was seen at least ten times. The genes are TRBV20-1 and TRBJ1-4, with TRBD1 identical over 9 bases. With V trimmed by 4 bases and J by 5 bases, 8 bases remained unmatched. CDR1 is DFQATT, CDR2 SNEGSKA, per germline (reference sequence). This CDR3 is built from 15 residues. The CDR3 loop reads CSATRPQGANEKLFF. CDR3 nucleotide sequence: TGCAGTGCTACCCGACCACAGGGGGCGAATGAAAAACTGTTTTTT.

Only a few counts were recorded for this clonotype. The chain combines TRBV12-3 or TRBV12-4 with TRBJ1-3, with unresolved D. The length of the CDR3 is 14 residues. The germline V and J ends were trimmed by 4 bases and 0 bases, with 7 bases remaining between them. CDR3 residues: CASSYGSSGNTIYF. The CDR3 DNA is TGTGCCAGCAGTTACGGGAGCTCTGGAAACACCATATATTTT.

This clonotype was observed at least ten times. The CDR3 bases are TGCAGTGCTACCTCCCCACTAGCGGAGAGCACAGATACGCAGTATTTT. It codes for CSATSPLAESTDTQYF. V gene TRBV20-1 combines with J gene TRBJ2-3, with 8 bases that match TRBD2. CDR3 length: 16 residues. Looked up from germline, CDR1 is DFQATT and CDR2 is SNEGSKA (reference sequence). V lost 4 bases and J lost 0; bases outside the gene matches: 9.

This clonotype came up once. A much larger clone is a single base away; this may be a read error. The genes are TRBV7-2 and TRBJ1-5; the D is unclear. The V gene's germline CDR1 is SGHTA and CDR2 FQGNSA. The CDR3 totals 13 residues. CDR3 amino acids: CAGSFVSGQPQHF. The DNA of the CDR3 is TGTGCCGGCAGCTTCGTTTCGGGCCAGCCCCAGCATTTT.

This clonotype was seen repeatedly, ten times or more. The chain couples TRBV7-9 to TRBJ2-3, with D perhaps matching TRBD2 (6 bases). The CDR3 is 14 amino acids. Trimming took 3 bases from V and 5 from J, leaving 12 bases between them. The germline V gene encodes CDR1 SEHNR and CDR2 FQNEAQ (reference sequence). Here the CDR3 DNA reads TGTGCCAGCAGCTTCGGCGGGGCTAGAGATACGCAGTATTTT. It specifies CASSFGGARDTQYF.

The J gene is TRBJ2-2, the V gene TRBV6-2 or TRBV6-3; D gene uncertain. Trimming removed 2 bases from V and 5 bases from J, with 6 bases in between. Germline V gene sequence: CDR1 MNHEY, CDR2 SVGEGT. The CDR3 has 13 residues. The CDR3 reads CASSYEMTGELFF. DNA for the CDR3: TGTGCCAGCAGTTACGAGATGACCGGGGAGCTGTTTTTT.

The DNA for the CDR3 is TGTGCCAGCAGTGAAACCGGGGGGCCCTCATCCGAGCAGTACTTC. This codes for CASSETGGPSSEQYF. The V call is TRBV6-4, the J call TRBJ2-7; TRBD2 is a possible D gene (7 bases). CDR3 size: 15 residues. V dropped 3 bases and J dropped 6 bases, with 18 bases sitting between them. Germline CDR1 is MRHNA and CDR2 is SNTAGT.

This clonotype was observed at least ten times. The V call is TRBV18, the J call TRBJ1-1, with D perhaps TRBD1 (6 bases). V was cut by 3 bases and J by 10 bases, with 21 bases left in between. Germline V gene data show CDR1 as KGHSH and CDR2 as LQKENI. The CDR3 sequence is 15 residues long. The CDR3 sequence is CASSPQAGDGGGAFF. The CDR3 nucleotides are TGTGCCAGCTCACCGCAAGCAGGGGACGGCGGTGGAGCTTTCTTT.